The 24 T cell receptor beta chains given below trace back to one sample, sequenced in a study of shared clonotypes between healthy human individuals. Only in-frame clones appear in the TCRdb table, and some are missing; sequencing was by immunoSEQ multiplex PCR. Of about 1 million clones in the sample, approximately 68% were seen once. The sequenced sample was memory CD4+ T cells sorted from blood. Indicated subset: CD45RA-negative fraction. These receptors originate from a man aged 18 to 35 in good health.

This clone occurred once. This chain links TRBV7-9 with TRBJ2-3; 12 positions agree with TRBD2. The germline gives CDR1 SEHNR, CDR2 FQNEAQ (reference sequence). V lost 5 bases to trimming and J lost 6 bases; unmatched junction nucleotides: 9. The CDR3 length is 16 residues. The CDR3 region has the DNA TGTGCCAGCAGCACGAGACTAGCGGGAGTGTCCGATACGCAGTATTTT. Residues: CASSTRLAGVSDTQYF. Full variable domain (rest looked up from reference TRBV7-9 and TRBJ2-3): DTGVSQNPRHKITKRGQNVTFRCDPISEHNRLYWYRQTLGQGPEFLTYFQNEAQLEKSRLLSDRFSAERPKGSFSTLEIQRTEQGDSAMYLCASSTRLAGVSDTQYFGPGTRLTVL.

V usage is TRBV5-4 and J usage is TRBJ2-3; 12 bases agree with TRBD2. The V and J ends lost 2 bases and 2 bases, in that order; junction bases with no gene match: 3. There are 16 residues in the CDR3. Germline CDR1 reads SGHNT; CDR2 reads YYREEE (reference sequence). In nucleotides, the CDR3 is TGTGCCAGCAGCTTCTGGACTAGCGGGAACACAGATACGCAGTATTTT. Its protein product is CASSFWTSGNTDTQYF.

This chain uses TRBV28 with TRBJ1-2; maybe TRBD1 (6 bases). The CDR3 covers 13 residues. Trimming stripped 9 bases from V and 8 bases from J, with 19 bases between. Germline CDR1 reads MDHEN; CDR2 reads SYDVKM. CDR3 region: CASETGPAGGYTF. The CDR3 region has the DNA TGTGCCAGTGAGACAGGCCCCGCGGGGGGCTACACCTTC.

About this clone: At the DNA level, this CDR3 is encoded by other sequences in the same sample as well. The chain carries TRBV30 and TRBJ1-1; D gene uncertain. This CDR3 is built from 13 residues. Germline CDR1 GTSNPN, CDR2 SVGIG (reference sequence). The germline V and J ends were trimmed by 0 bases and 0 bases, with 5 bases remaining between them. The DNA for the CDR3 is TGTGCCTGGAGTGTAGCATTGAACACTGAAGCTTTCTTT. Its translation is CAWSVALNTEAFF.

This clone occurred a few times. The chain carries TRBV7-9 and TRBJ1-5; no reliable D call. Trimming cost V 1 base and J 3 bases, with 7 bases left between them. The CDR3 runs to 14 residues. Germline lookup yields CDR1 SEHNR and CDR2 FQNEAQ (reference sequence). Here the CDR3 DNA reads TGTGCCAGCAGCTTAGACGGATTCAATCAGCCCCAGCATTTT. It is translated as CASSLDGFNQPQHF. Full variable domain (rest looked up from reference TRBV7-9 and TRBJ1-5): DTGVSQNPRHKITKRGQNVTFRCDPISEHNRLYWYRQTLGQGPEFLTYFQNEAQLEKSRLLSDRFSAERPKGSFSTLEIQRTEQGDSAMYLCASSLDGFNQPQHFGDGTRLSIL.

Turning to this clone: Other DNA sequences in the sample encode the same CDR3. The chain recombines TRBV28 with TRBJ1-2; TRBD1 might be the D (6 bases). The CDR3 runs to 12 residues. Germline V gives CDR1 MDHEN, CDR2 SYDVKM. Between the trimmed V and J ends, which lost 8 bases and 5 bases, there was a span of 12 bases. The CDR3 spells CASGGARYGYTF. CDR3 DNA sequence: TGTGCCAGCGGGGGGGCGCGGTATGGCTACACCTTC.

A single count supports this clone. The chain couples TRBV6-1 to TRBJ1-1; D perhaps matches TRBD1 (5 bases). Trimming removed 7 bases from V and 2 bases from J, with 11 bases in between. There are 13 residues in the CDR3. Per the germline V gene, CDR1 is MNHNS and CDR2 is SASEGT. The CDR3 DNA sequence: TGTGCCAGCAATCGAGACAGAAACACTGAAGCTTTCTTT. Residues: CASNRDRNTEAFF.

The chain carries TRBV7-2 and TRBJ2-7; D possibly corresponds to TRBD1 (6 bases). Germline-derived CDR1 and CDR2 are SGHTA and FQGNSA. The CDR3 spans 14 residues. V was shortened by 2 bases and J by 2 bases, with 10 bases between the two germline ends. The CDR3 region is CASSLYEGAYEQYF. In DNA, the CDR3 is TGTGCCAGCAGCTTATACGAGGGGGCCTACGAGCAGTACTTC. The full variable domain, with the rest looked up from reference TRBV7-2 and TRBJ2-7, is GAGVSQSPSNKVTEKGKDVELRCDPISGHTALYWYRQSLGQGLEFLIYFQGNSAPDKSGLPSDRFSAERTGGSVSTLTIQRTQQEDSAVYLCASSLYEGAYEQYFGPGTRLTVT.

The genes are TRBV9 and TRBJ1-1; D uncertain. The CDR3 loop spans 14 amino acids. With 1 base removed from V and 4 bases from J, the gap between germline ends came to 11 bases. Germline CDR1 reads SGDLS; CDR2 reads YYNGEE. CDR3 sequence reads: CASSVKGSGTEAFF. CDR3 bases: TGTGCCAGCAGCGTAAAAGGCTCGGGCACTGAAGCTTTCTTT.

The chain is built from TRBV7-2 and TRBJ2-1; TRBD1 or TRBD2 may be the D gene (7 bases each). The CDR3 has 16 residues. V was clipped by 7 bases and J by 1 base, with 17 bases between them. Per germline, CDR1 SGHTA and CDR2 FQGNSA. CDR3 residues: CASTPSRGGSYNEQFF. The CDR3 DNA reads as TGTGCCAGCACCCCCTCCAGGGGGGGATCCTACAATGAGCAGTTCTTC.

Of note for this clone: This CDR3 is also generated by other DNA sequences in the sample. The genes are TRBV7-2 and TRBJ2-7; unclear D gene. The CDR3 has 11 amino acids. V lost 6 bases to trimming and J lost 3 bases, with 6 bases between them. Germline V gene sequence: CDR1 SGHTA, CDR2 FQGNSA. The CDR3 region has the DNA TGTGCCAGCAGTTCCGTCTACGAGCAGTACTTC. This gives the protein CASSSVYEQYF. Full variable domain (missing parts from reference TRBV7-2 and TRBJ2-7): GAGVSQSPSNKVTEKGKDVELRCDPISGHTALYWYRQSLGQGLEFLIYFQGNSAPDKSGLPSDRFSAERTGGSVSTLTIQRTQQEDSAVYLCASSSVYEQYFGPGTRLTVT.

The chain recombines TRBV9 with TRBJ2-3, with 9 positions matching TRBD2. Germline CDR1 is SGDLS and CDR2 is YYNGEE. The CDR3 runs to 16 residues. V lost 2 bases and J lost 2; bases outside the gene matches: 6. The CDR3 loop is CASSVGGGANTDTQYF. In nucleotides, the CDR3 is TGTGCCAGCAGCGTGGGCGGGGGGGCAAACACAGATACGCAGTATTTT.

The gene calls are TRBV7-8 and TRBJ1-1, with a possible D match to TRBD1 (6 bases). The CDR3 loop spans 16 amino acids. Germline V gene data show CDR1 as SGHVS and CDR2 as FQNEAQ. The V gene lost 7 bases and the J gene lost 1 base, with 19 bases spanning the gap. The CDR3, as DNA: TGTGCCAGCAAACGGCTCCCGGGGGCCCAGAACACTGAAGCTTTCTTT. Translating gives CASKRLPGAQNTEAFF.

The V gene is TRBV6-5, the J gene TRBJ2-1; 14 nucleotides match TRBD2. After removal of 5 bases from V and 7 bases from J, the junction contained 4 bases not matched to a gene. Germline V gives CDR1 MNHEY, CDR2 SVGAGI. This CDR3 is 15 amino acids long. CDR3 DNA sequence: TGTGCCAGCAGTCCCCGGACTAGCGGGAGGAATGAGCAGTTCTTC. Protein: CASSPRTSGRNEQFF.

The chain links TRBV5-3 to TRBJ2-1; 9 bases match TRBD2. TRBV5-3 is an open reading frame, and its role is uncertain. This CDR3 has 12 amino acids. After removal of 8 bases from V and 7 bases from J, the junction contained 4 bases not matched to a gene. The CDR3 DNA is TGTGCCAGCAGCGGGGGGAGTAATGAGCAGTTCTTC. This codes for CASSGGSNEQFF.

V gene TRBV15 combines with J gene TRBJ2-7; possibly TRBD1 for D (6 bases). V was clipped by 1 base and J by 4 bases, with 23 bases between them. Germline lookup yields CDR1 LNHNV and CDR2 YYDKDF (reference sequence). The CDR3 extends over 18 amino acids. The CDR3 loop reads CATSRVQGPRVLDYEQYF. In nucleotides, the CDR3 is TGTGCCACCAGCAGAGTACAGGGCCCCCGGGTCCTAGATTACGAGCAGTACTTC.

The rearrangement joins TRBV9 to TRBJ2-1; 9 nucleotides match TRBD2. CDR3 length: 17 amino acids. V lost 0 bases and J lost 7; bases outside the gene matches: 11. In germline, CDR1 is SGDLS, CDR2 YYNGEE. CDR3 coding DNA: TGTGCCAGCAGCGTAGATCACGGTGGACTAGCGCGGAATGAGCAGTTCTTC. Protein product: CASSVDHGGLARNEQFF. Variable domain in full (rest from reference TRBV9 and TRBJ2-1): DSGVTQTPKHLITATGQRVTLRCSPRSGDLSVYWYQQSLDQGLQFLIQYYNGEERAKGNILERFSAQQFPDLHSELNLSSLELGDSALYFCASSVDHGGLARNEQFFGPGTRLTVL.

As DNA, the CDR3 is TGTGCCAGCAGCAAAGGGGGCTCTGGAAACACCATATATTTT. Translation gives CASSKGGSGNTIYF. V is TRBV21-1 and J is TRBJ1-3. TRBV21-1 is assigned pseudogene status. The CDR3 contains 14 residues.

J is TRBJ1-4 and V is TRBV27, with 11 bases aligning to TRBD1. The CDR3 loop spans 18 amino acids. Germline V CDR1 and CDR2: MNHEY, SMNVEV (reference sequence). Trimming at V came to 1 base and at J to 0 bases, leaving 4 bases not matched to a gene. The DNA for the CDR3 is TGTGCCAGCAGTTTATTGGGACAGGGGGTTGCAACTAATGAAAAACTGTTTTTT. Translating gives CASSLLGQGVATNEKLFF.

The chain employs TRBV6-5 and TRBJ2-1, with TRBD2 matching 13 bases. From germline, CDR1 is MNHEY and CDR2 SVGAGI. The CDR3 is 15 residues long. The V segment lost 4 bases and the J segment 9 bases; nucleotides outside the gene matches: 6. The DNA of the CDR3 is TGTGCCAGCAGTTCCCCGACTAGCGGGAGGAGTGAGCAGTTCTTC. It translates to CASSSPTSGRSEQFF.

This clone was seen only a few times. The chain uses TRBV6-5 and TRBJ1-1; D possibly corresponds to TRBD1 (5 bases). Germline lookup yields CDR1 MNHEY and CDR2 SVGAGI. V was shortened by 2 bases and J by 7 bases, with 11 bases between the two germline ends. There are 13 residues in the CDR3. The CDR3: CASSYDGADEAFF. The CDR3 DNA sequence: TGTGCCAGCAGTTACGACGGGGCGGATGAAGCTTTCTTT.

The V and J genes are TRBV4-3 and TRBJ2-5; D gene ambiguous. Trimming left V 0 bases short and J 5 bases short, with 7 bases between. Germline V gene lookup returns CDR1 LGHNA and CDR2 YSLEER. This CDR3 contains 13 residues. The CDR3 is CASSQDLRETQYF. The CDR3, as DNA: TGCGCCAGCAGCCAAGATCTCCGGGAGACCCAGTACTTC.

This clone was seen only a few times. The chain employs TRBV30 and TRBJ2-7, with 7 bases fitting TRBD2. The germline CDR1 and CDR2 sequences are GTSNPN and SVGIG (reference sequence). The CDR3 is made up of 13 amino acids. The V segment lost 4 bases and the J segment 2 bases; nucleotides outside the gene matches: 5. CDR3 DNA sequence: TGTGCCTGGACCACGGGGGGAACCTACGAGCAGTACTTC. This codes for CAWTTGGTYEQYF.

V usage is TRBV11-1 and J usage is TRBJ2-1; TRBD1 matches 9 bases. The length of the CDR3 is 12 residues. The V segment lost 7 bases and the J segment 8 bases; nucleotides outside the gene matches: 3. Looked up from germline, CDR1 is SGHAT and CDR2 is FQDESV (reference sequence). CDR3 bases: TGTGCCAGCACCAGGGACAGGGATGAGCAGTTCTTC. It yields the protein CASTRDRDEQFF. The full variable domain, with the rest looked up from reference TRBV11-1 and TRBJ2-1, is EAEVAQSPRYKITEKSQAVAFWCDPISGHATLYWYRQILGQGPELLVQFQDESVVDDSQLPKDRFSAERLKGVDSTLKIQPAELGDSAMYLCASTRDRDEQFFGPGTRLTVL.